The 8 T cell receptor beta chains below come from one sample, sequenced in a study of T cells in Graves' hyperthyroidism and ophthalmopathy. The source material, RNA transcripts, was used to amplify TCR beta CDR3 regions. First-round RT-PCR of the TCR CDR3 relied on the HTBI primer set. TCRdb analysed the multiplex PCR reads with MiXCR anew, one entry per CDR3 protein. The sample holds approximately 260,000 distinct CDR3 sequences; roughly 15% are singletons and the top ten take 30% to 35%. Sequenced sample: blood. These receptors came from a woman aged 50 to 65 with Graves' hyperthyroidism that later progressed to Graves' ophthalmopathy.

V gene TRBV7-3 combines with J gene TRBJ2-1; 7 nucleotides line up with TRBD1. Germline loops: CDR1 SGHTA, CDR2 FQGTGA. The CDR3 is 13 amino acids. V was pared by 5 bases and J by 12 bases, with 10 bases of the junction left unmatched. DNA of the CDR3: TGTGCCAGCAGCCCCGGGACAGAAGAGGGGCAGTTCTTC. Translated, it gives CASSPGTEEGQFF.

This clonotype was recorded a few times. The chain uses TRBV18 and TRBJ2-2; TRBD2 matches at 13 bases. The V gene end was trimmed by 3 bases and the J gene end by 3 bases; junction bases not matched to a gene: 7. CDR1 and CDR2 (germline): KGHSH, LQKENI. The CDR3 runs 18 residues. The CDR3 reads CASSPTRLAGGYTGELFF. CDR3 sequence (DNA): TGTGCCAGCTCACCTACCCGACTAGCGGGAGGCTACACCGGGGAGCTGTTTTTT.

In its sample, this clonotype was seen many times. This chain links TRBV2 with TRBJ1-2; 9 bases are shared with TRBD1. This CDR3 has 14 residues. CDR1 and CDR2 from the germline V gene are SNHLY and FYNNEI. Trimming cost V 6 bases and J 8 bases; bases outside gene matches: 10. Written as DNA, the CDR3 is TGTGCCAGCAGAGAGGGGGGACAGGGATGGGGCTACACCTTC. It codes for CASREGGQGWGYTF.

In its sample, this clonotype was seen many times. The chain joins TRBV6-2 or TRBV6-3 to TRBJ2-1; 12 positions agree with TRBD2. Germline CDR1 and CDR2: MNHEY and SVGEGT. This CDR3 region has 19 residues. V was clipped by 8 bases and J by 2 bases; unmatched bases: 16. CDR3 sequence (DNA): TGTGCCAGCTCTTCCGGGACTAGCGGGCCCGAGGGCACCTACAATGAGCAGTTCTTC. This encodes CASSSGTSGPEGTYNEQFF.

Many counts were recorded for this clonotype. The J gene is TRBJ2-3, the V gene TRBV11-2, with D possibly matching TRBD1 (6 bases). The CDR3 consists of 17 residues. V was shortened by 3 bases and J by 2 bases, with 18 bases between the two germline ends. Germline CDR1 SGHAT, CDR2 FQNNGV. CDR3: CASSFKGTGHLTDTQYF. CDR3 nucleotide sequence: TGTGCCAGCAGCTTCAAGGGGACGGGACACCTCACAGATACGCAGTATTTT.

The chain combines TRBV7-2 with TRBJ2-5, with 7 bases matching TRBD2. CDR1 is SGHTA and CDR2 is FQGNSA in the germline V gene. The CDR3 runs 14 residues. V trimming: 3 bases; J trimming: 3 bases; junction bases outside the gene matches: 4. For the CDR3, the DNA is TGTGCCAGCAGCTTGAGGGCGGGGGAAGAGACCCAGTACTTC. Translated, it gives CASSLRAGEETQYF.

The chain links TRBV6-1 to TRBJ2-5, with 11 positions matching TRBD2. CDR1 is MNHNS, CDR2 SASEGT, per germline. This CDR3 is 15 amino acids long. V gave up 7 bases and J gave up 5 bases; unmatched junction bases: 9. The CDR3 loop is CASTRLAGFSETQYF. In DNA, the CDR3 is TGTGCCAGCACTAGACTAGCGGGATTTAGTGAGACCCAGTACTTC.

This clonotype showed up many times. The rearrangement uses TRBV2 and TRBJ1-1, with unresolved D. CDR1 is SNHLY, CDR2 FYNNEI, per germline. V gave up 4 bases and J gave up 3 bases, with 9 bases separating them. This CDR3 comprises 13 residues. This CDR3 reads CASSVSEDTEAFF. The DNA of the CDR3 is TGTGCCAGCAGTGTGAGCGAAGACACTGAAGCTTTCTTT. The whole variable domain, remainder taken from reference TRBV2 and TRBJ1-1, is EPEVTQTPSHQVTQMGQEVILRCVPISNHLYFYWYRQILGQKVEFLVSFYNNEISEKSEIFDDQFSVERPDGSNFTLKIRSTKLEDSAMYFCASSVSEDTEAFFGQGTRLTVV.